A selection of T cell receptor beta chains follows, all from one sample in a study of siplizumab effects on memory and regulatory T cells. Assay used: immunoSEQ multiplex PCR; TCRdb lists only in-frame clones, some missing. The sample has 100,000 or so clones, 75% to 95% seen once; the top ten hold about 2.6%. The sequenced material came from CD4+ T cells sorted from blood. These receptors came from a human donor in good health. Some clones in this sample may be carry-over from other donors' samples. Both conserved end residues are trimmed from each CDR3. The order of the fields is J gene, V gene, clone size, CDR3 protein. The size field is filled for only some rows; it gives once, few, many or a size class.

J: TRBJ2-7; V: TRBV25-1; size: few; CDR3: ASSQAGRTYEQY
J: TRBJ1-2; V: TRBV7-9; size: few; CDR3: ASSLEEGIGGYT
J: TRBJ2-7; V: TRBV9; size: .; CDR3: ASSVDGGTYEQY
J: TRBJ2-5; V: TRBV11-2; size: .; CDR3: ASSITTSGRQETQY
J: TRBJ2-1; V: TRBV11-1; size: .; CDR3: ASSSRLAEFYNEQF
J: TRBJ2-7; V: TRBV11-2; size: .; CDR3: ASRRPSSSSYEQY
J: TRBJ2-2; V: TRBV19; size: .; CDR3: ASSRIGNTGELF
J: TRBJ2-7; V: TRBV6-1; size: .; CDR3: ASSEAPRAGDEQY
J: TRBJ1-1; V: TRBV6-1; size: .; CDR3: ASSALSGRNTEAF
J: TRBJ2-1; V: TRBV5-1; size: .; CDR3: ASSRTSGSDEQF
J: TRBJ2-2; V: TRBV5-1; size: .; CDR3: ASSSTTDTGELF
J: TRBJ2-7; V: TRBV19; size: .; CDR3: ASSRPGQGAYEQY
J: TRBJ2-3; V: TRBV15; size: .; CDR3: ATSMGAEDTQY
J: TRBJ1-2; V: TRBV28; size: .; CDR3: ASSGDYGYT
J: TRBJ1-2; V: TRBV6-1; size: .; CDR3: ASSEVSGMYGYT
J: TRBJ2-7; V: TRBV7-9; size: .; CDR3: ASSLALAGASSLSYEQY
J: TRBJ2-5; V: TRBV6-6; size: .; CDR3: ASRPGTSGETQY
J: TRBJ1-5; V: TRBV19; size: .; CDR3: ASSPPRRTQNQPQH
J: TRBJ1-1; V: TRBV28; size: .; CDR3: ASSLGQGLRGAF
J: TRBJ1-6; V: TRBV2; size: .; CDR3: ASSPGPSPLH
J: TRBJ2-5; V: TRBV27; size: .; CDR3: ASSGQGQSQETQY
J: TRBJ1-5; V: TRBV28; size: .; CDR3: ASSFYGQGVGNNQPQH
J: TRBJ2-5; V: TRBV11-2; size: once; CDR3: ASSFRGQPRETQY
J: TRBJ2-1; V: TRBV27; size: .; CDR3: ASSFLLISSYNEQF
J: TRBJ1-2; V: TRBV4-2; size: .; CDR3: ASSLRSRGTNYGYT
J: TRBJ1-3; V: TRBV27; size: .; CDR3: ASSFGGRGNTIY
J: TRBJ1-2; V: TRBV5-1; size: .; CDR3: ASSLRLAGEYGYT
J: TRBJ2-1; V: TRBV18; size: .; CDR3: ASSPAINEQF
J: TRBJ2-5; V: TRBV18; size: .; CDR3: ASSRGETQY
J: TRBJ2-1; V: TRBV13; size: .; CDR3: ASEVGLAGDEQF
J: TRBJ1-5; V: TRBV19; size: .; CDR3: ASSIGRQFSNQPQH
J: TRBJ2-3; V: TRBV7-2; size: .; CDR3: ASSPSLRLVADTQY
J: TRBJ1-2; V: TRBV12-5; size: .; CDR3: ASGLGRIYGYT
J: TRBJ2-7; V: TRBV27; size: .; CDR3: ASSQGGQGIYEQY
J: TRBJ2-7; V: TRBV19; size: .; CDR3: ASSITGTGGDEQY
J: TRBJ2-2; V: TRBV19; size: .; CDR3: ASSKAVPNTGELF
J: TRBJ2-7; V: TRBV30; size: .; CDR3: AWNDNLDLYEQY
J: TRBJ2-1; V: TRBV7-9; size: .; CDR3: ASSLSSGGLNEQF
J: TRBJ2-3; V: TRBV5-1; size: .; CDR3: ASSLGTGFTDTQY
J: TRBJ2-3; V: TRBV29-1; size: .; CDR3: SVETGTGAEDTQY
J: TRBJ2-2; V: TRBV2; size: .; CDR3: ARKIAGGNTGELF
J: TRBJ2-1; V: TRBV19; size: .; CDR3: ASSIWSEQF
J: TRBJ1-5; V: TRBV27; size: .; CDR3: ASRQTTGRNQPQH
J: TRBJ2-7; V: TRBV28; size: .; CDR3: ASLPGASGALWFYEQY
J: TRBJ2-2; V: TRBV11-3; size: .; CDR3: ASSSSGRGRKDGELF
J: TRBJ2-3; V: TRBV12-5; size: .; CDR3: ASGPSDTQY
J: TRBJ1-2; V: TRBV19; size: once; CDR3: ASSISGSPYGYT
J: TRBJ2-5; V: TRBV27; size: once; CDR3: ASRTGQATGETQY
J: TRBJ2-7; V: TRBV5-1; size: .; CDR3: ASSWGQGNYEQY
J: TRBJ2-7; V: TRBV11-2; size: .; CDR3: ASSFDSGSSSYEQY
J: TRBJ2-1; V: TRBV25-1; size: .; CDR3: ASSDVTAPGNEQF
J: TRBJ2-3; V: TRBV28; size: .; CDR3: ASRGTSGTTDTQY
J: TRBJ2-7; V: TRBV25-1; size: .; CDR3: ASSDGTTGLGIV
J: TRBJ2-7; V: TRBV18; size: .; CDR3: ASSPDGRGGEQY
J: TRBJ2-7; V: TRBV19; size: .; CDR3: ASSRVTGGASEQY
J: TRBJ1-1; V: TRBV28; size: .; CDR3: ASTGHGYPDTEAF
J: TRBJ2-2; V: TRBV7-3; size: .; CDR3: ASSLIGLVGGELF
J: TRBJ2-4; V: TRBV2; size: .; CDR3: AISSGALAKNIQY
J: TRBJ2-5; V: TRBV5-1; size: few; CDR3: ASREVAGRQETQY
J: TRBJ1-1; V: TRBV6-1; size: .; CDR3: ASRATGENTEAF